Following are 17 T cell receptor beta chains from one sample sequenced in a study of shared clonotypes between healthy human individuals. The assay was immunoSEQ multiplex PCR, and TCRdb's table has in-frame clones only and misses some. The sample consists of over a million clones, approximately 98.5% of them appearing once. Specimen: naive CD4+ T cells sorted from blood. Specified subset: CD45RA+ positively selected. These receptors all stem from a young man in good health.

For this clone: Within the sample, other DNA sequences also encode this same CDR3. V and J are TRBV14 and TRBJ2-7; 9 bases map to TRBD1. Trimming took 3 bases from V and 3 from J; bases not matched to a gene: 0. Germline-derived CDR1 and CDR2 are SGHDN and FVKESK. CDR3 length equals 13 residues. As DNA, the CDR3 is TGTGCCAGCAGCCAGGACAGGGGCTACGAGCAGTACTTC. Amino acid sequence: CASSQDRGYEQYF.

This chain uses TRBV7-9 with TRBJ1-4; maybe TRBD1 (5 bases). V was trimmed by 6 bases and J by 8 bases, leaving 16 bases between them. Germline V gives CDR1 SEHNR, CDR2 FQNEAQ (reference sequence). The CDR3 extends over 14 amino acids. The CDR3 is CASSLRGFAEKLFF. CDR3 sequence (DNA): TGTGCCAGCAGTCTTAGGGGTTTCGCCGAAAAACTGTTTTTT.

The chain recombines TRBV27 with TRBJ2-7, with a possible D match to TRBD2 (6 bases). This CDR3 region has 15 residues. Germline values: CDR1 MNHEY, CDR2 SMNVEV (reference sequence). V was clipped by 3 bases and J by 2 bases, with 14 bases between them. The CDR3 here is CASSFSGSQPYEQYF. The CDR3 region has the DNA TGTGCCAGCAGTTTTTCCGGGAGCCAGCCCTACGAGCAGTACTTC.

The CDR3 spells CASTIAGTITDTQYF. The CDR3 DNA reads TGTGCCAGCACCATAGCGGGGACCATTACAGATACGCAGTATTTT. V usage is TRBV6-5 and J usage is TRBJ2-3; 8 nucleotides match TRBD2. The germline V gene encodes CDR1 MNHEY and CDR2 SVGAGI. The CDR3 consists of 15 residues. V shed 7 bases and J 3 bases; nucleotides not matched to a gene: 9.

The V gene is TRBV5-4, the J gene TRBJ2-7, with D possibly being TRBD1 (6 bases). CDR3 size: 16 residues. The V gene's germline CDR1 is SGHNT and CDR2 YYREEE (reference sequence). V lost 4 bases and J lost 5, with 22 bases in between. In DNA, the CDR3 is TGTGCCAGCAGCCCCTCCCCGGGCAGGGGCGCCGACGAGCAGTACTTC. Translated: CASSPSPGRGADEQYF.

The chain uses TRBV19 and TRBJ2-1; TRBD2 aligns across 16 bases. Germline V gene data show CDR1 as LNHDA and CDR2 as SQIVND (reference sequence). The CDR3 runs 14 residues. After removal of 7 bases from V and 15 bases from J, the junction contained 9 bases not matched to a gene. DNA for the CDR3: TGTGCCAGTACCCACGGGACTAGCGGGAGGGCCTCGTTCTTC. It yields the protein CASTHGTSGRASFF. Filled out from reference TRBV19 and TRBJ2-1, the complete variable domain reads DGGITQSPKYLFRKEGQNVTLSCEQNLNHDAMYWYRQDPGQGLRLIYYSQIVNDFQKGDIAEGYSVSREKKESFPLTVTSAQKNPTAFYLCASTHGTSGRASFFGPGTRLTVL.

As regards this clone: Different DNA sequences within this sample yield the same CDR3. The chain employs TRBV18 and TRBJ2-3; D might be TRBD1 or TRBD2, each matching 5 bases. The CDR3 spans 13 residues. Deletions cut 3 bases from V and 2 bases from J, with 6 bases between. The germline V gene has CDR1 KGHSH and CDR2 LQKENI. This CDR3 is CASSPGVTDTQYF. Here the CDR3 DNA reads TGTGCCAGCTCACCGGGGGTCACAGATACGCAGTATTTT.

This chain joins TRBV4-1 and TRBJ2-1, with 12 positions matching TRBD1. The V segment lost 0 bases and the J segment 9 bases; nucleotides outside the gene matches: 6. The CDR3 runs to 16 residues. Germline CDR1 and CDR2: MGHRA and YSYEKL. Here the CDR3 reads CASSQDRDRGRTEQFF. The CDR3 nucleotides read TGCGCCAGCAGCCAAGACCGGGACAGGGGGCGTACTGAGCAGTTCTTC.

The chain carries TRBV5-1 and TRBJ2-6; possibly TRBD1 for D (6 bases). Germline V gene data show CDR1 as SGHRS and CDR2 as YFSETQ. Trimming took off 4 bases at V and 4 bases at J, with 12 bases between the two ends. The CDR3 length is 15 residues. CDR3 sequence reads: CASSSHREGANVLTF. The CDR3 DNA reads as TGCGCCAGCAGCAGCCACAGGGAAGGGGCCAACGTCCTGACTTTC.

V usage is TRBV5-6 and J usage is TRBJ1-3; D remains unclear. The CDR3 is 14 amino acids. In germline, CDR1 is SGHDT, CDR2 YYEEEE. The ends were cut back, 5 bases at V and 4 bases at J, with 13 bases in the middle. CDR3 coding DNA: TGTGCCAGCAGTCTCACACGGTTCGGAAACACCATATATTTT. Translating gives CASSLTRFGNTIYF.

The chain links TRBV29-1 to TRBJ1-1; a weak D match, TRBD1 (6 bases). V was clipped by 4 bases and J by 1 base, with 13 bases between them. The CDR3 loop spans 14 amino acids. Germline V gene sequence: CDR1 SQVTM, CDR2 ANQGSEA. The CDR3 loop is CSVGGQQRNTEAFF. The CDR3 DNA reads TGCAGCGTTGGTGGACAGCAAAGGAACACTGAAGCTTTCTTT.

The J gene is TRBJ1-2, the V gene TRBV6-1; 8 positions agree with TRBD1. Germline CDR1 is MNHNS and CDR2 is SASEGT. The J segment lost 2 bases and the V segment lost 6 bases, leaving 5 bases of the junction unmatched. CDR3 size: 14 residues. CDR3 coding DNA: TGTGCCAGCAGGTTGGACAGGGTAAACTATGGCTACACCTTC. This encodes CASRLDRVNYGYTF.

This chain joins TRBV7-6 and TRBJ1-4; 8 bases line up with TRBD1. CDR1 and CDR2 (germline): SGHVS, FNYEAQ. There are 18 residues in the CDR3. V dropped 5 bases and J dropped 0; count of bases not matched to a gene: 11. CDR3 residues: CASSRTGTGLSTNEKLFF. The CDR3 nucleotides are TGTGCCAGCAGCAGAACCGGGACAGGACTATCAACTAATGAAAAACTGTTTTTT.

V and J are TRBV4-1 and TRBJ1-5, with D perhaps TRBD1 (6 bases). The V end lost 4 bases, the J end lost 0 bases, and 16 bases lay between the germline ends. Germline lookup yields CDR1 MGHRA and CDR2 YSYEKL. The CDR3 consists of 17 residues. CDR3 residues: CASSPFLGGNSNQPQHF. The CDR3 bases are TGCGCCAGCAGCCCATTTCTTGGGGGCAATAGCAATCAGCCCCAGCATTTT.

The V gene is TRBV9, the J gene TRBJ2-3, with no clear D. Germline CDR1 and CDR2: SGDLS and YYNGEE. Between the trimmed V and J ends, which lost 4 bases and 2 bases, there was a span of 11 bases. This CDR3 is 14 amino acids long. The CDR3 region is CASSPLGYTDTQYF. Here the CDR3 DNA reads TGTGCCAGCAGCCCATTGGGGTACACAGATACGCAGTATTTT.

Note on this clone: This specimen includes other DNA sequences encoding the same CDR3. This chain links TRBV5-6 with TRBJ1-2; TRBD1 might be the D (5 bases). Germline CDR1 is SGHDT and CDR2 is YYEEEE. This CDR3 has 14 residues. V gave up 0 bases and J gave up 4 bases, with 10 bases separating them. CDR3 sequence: CASSLGQLSYGYTF. The DNA for the CDR3 is TGTGCCAGCAGCTTGGGACAGTTAAGCTATGGCTACACCTTC.

This clone was picked up one time. The chain couples TRBV28 to TRBJ1-3; D is uncertain. The CDR3 is 12 amino acids. Trimming removed 8 bases from V and 5 bases from J, with 10 bases in between. The V gene's germline CDR1 is MDHEN and CDR2 SYDVKM. The CDR3 DNA reads TGTGCCAGCGCGACTCGACGAAACACCATATATTTT. Its translation is CASATRRNTIYF.